This T cell receptor (beta chain) was identified in a study of Graves' ophthalmopathy and Graves' hyperthyroidism. Study-wide results and limits: Among thyroid clonotypes expanded above 0.001 frequency, most also appeared in blood. Ophthalmopathy progression was predicted with roughly 68% sensitivity and approximately 72% specificity.

CDR3 size: 15 residues. Trimming cost V 5 bases and J 7 bases; bases outside gene matches: 7. Germline CDR1 SGHTA, CDR2 FQGTGA. From RNA, the CDR3 regions of TCR beta chains were amplified and sequenced. An opening RT-PCR round employed HTBI primers and preceded a second-round multiplex PCR. MiXCR, run by TCRdb on the multiplex PCR reads, gives a single entry per CDR3 protein. This sample has some 410,000 distinct CDR3 sequences; roughly 20% occur once, and the top ten carry 2.5% to 3%. Hyperthyroidism counted as stable given no ophthalmopathy within 18 months of follow-up. From fresh peripheral blood, 8.5 to 10 ml in volume, the PBMCs were obtained. Comment on this clonotype: The antigen remains unidentified.

The clonotype was recovered from a woman between 18 and 29 years old with stable Graves' hyperthyroidism. The chain joins TRBV7-3 to TRBJ2-5, with TRBD2 identical over 13 bases. The source material was peripheral blood. CDR3 DNA: TGTGCCAGCAGCGCAGCCGGGACTAGCGGGGCGACCCAGTACTTC. It codes for CASSAAGTSGATQYF.